A selection of T cell receptor beta chains follows, all from one sample in a study of T-cell memory formation after mild COVID-19. TCRdb analysed the 5' RACE reads with MiXCR anew, one entry per CDR3 protein. The sample yields some 320,000 distinct CDR3 sequences, roughly an eighth seen once. Sequencing input: PBMCs or a T cell subset sorted from them (not recorded which). The receptors stem from a man younger than 35 who had mild COVID-19 (a few samples of this study predate the infection). Cell type and time point are not known. Both conserved end residues are part of each CDR3. Expanded clones get a size class; other rows say once, few or many, or leave the size out.

CDR3 protein,J gene,clone size,V gene
CATRGPDRGLSDTQYF,TRBJ2-3,few,TRBV15
CASSLEPLTQYF,TRBJ2-3,-,TRBV7-2
CSAPSPGLASYGYTF,TRBJ1-2,few,TRBV20-1
CASSFAGGPVKQYF,TRBJ2-3,many,TRBV5-1
CASSAKQGVNGYTF,TRBJ1-2,-,TRBV6-6
CASSETGGANTEAFF,TRBJ1-1,few,TRBV25-1
CASSLSWTDTQYF,TRBJ2-3,-,TRBV11-2
CASRGTGAPFSGGYTF,TRBJ1-2,-,TRBV6-5
CASRSIQRNTEAFF,TRBJ1-1,-,TRBV5-1
CASSVGQTGELFF,TRBJ2-2,-,TRBV9
CASSQAGGFSPLHF,TRBJ1-6,-,TRBV14
CASSLGQGRNEQFF,TRBJ2-1,-,TRBV7-8
CASSYFTGGRTEAFF,TRBJ1-1,few,TRBV6-6
CSASTGLADGEQFF,TRBJ2-1,many,TRBV20-1
CASSQYGTTYEQYF,TRBJ2-7,-,TRBV4-2
CASRKIDTDTQYF,TRBJ2-3,-,TRBV25-1
CASSLDRTGGQPQHF,TRBJ1-5,-,TRBV7-2
CASSFASNQPQHF,TRBJ1-5,few,TRBV12-3/TRBV12-4
CASSPRDTQYF,TRBJ2-3,many,TRBV6-6
CASSLNRDRGTDGYTF,TRBJ1-2,few,TRBV5-1
CASSLRQGSQYF,TRBJ2-3,few,TRBV2
CSASSAPRNTEAFF,TRBJ1-1,once,TRBV20-1
CASSPRGDHNSPLHF,TRBJ1-6,few,TRBV6-5
CASSPAGDYNEQFF,TRBJ2-1,-,TRBV5-1
CASSLGAGAGQETQYF,TRBJ2-5,many,TRBV7-7
CASSLRTGIYGYTF,TRBJ1-2,few,TRBV28
CASSTHRTENYGYTF,TRBJ1-2,-,TRBV6-5
CASSSDPSMGGYTF,TRBJ1-2,-,TRBV9
CASSHTGTGGNQPQHF,TRBJ1-5,few,TRBV4-1
CASSLATWLAGNTGELFF,TRBJ2-2,few,TRBV7-6
CASSFSPAGSEKLFF,TRBJ1-4,-,TRBV12-3/TRBV12-4
CASIAPNTGELFF,TRBJ2-2,-,TRBV28
CASSSPGAMGEQYF,TRBJ2-7,few,TRBV5-1
CASRTGSPVLTF,TRBJ2-6,-,TRBV6-2/TRBV6-3
CASSLQGVVDQYF,TRBJ2-4,-,TRBV7-9
CASSQAGTANEKLFF,TRBJ1-4,many,TRBV4-1
CASSLGSGQGKQYF,TRBJ2-7,-,TRBV7-2
CASSALGTGRYEQFF,TRBJ2-1,few,TRBV12-3/TRBV12-4
CASSSQGTETQYF,TRBJ2-5,many,TRBV5-1
CASSGTGGGYDQPQHF,TRBJ1-5,-,TRBV2
CASSYPEEQYF,TRBJ2-7,-,TRBV6-2/TRBV6-3